The rows below give T cell receptor beta chains drawn from one sample of a study of blood T cell repertoires in COVID-19. Clones were read by immunoSEQ multiplex PCR, and TCRdb kept only the in-frame ones, dropping some. This table holds about 360,000 clones, roughly 86% found once. The source material was peripheral blood. These receptors were collected from a human donor in a cohort sampled during active COVID-19. Each CDR3 is given with its conserved first and last residue. D genes are given only for firm matches. Clone sizes are given selectively: once, few, many, or a class where the clone is expanded.

d_gene	v_gene	abundance	j_gene	CDR3aa	CDR3nt
NA	TRBV5-1	once	TRBJ2-1	CASSYGLPPGFF	TGCGCCAGCAGTTACGGACTACCCCCCGGGTTCTTC
TRBD2	TRBV4-2	NA	TRBJ2-5	CASSQEAQREWETQYF	TGTGCCAGCAGCCAAGAGGCTCAGCGGGAGTGGGAGACCCAGTACTTC
TRBD2	TRBV28	once	TRBJ2-1	CASSFSRSGRTDEQFF	TGTGCCAGCAGTTTTAGTCGGAGCGGGAGAACAGATGAGCAGTTCTTC
NA	TRBV6-1	NA	TRBJ2-7	CASSESHRSSYEQYF	TGTGCCAGCAGTGAATCGCACAGGAGCTCCTACGAGCAGTACTTC
NA	TRBV3-1/TRBV3-2	NA	TRBJ2-3	CASSPARFTDTQYF	TGTGCCAGCAGCCCGGCCAGGTTCACAGATACGCAGTATTTT
TRBD1	TRBV27	NA	TRBJ2-3	CASSFGQGALDTQYF	TGTGCCAGCAGTTTCGGACAGGGGGCATTGGATACGCAGTATTTT
TRBD2	TRBV5-1	NA	TRBJ2-5	CASSLGLAGDETQYF	TGCGCCAGCAGCTTGGGACTAGCGGGGGATGAGACCCAGTACTTC
TRBD1	TRBV30	NA	TRBJ1-2	CAWSEQGYGYTF	TGTGCCTGGAGTGAACAGGGGTATGGCTACACCTTC
NA	TRBV6-5	NA	TRBJ1-6	CASRQGAGNSPLHF	TGTGCCAGCAGACAGGGTGCTGGAAATTCACCCCTCCACTTT
TRBD1	TRBV4-1	NA	TRBJ2-7	CASSPGQGRHEQYF	TGCGCCAGCAGCCCCGGACAGGGAAGACACGAGCAGTACTTC
TRBD1	TRBV7-8	NA	TRBJ1-5	CASSFAGTAYQPQHF	TGTGCCAGCAGCTTTGCCGGGACAGCCTATCAGCCCCAGCATTTT
NA	TRBV19	NA	TRBJ1-2	CASSIAAGAPETGYTF	TGTGCCAGTAGTATAGCGGCAGGGGCGCCGGAGACGGGCTACACCTTC
TRBD2	TRBV11-3	NA	TRBJ2-1	CASSMPGGGSYNEQFF	TGTGCCAGCAGCATGCCGGGAGGAGGGTCCTACAATGAGCAGTTCTTC
NA	TRBV9	NA	TRBJ2-3	CASSVDLSTDTQYF	TGTGCCAGCAGCGTAGATCTTAGCACAGATACGCAGTATTTT
NA	TRBV24-1	many	TRBJ2-2	CATSDFRDTGELFF	TGTGCCACCAGTGATTTCAGGGACACCGGGGAGCTGTTTTTT
NA	TRBV5-5	NA	TRBJ1-1	CASSLGTVNTEAFF	TGTGCCAGCAGCTTGGGGACAGTGAACACTGAAGCTTTCTTT
TRBD1	TRBV11-2	NA	TRBJ2-5	CASSLGQGLRTQETQYF	TGTGCCAGCAGCTTAGGACAGGGGCTCCGGACCCAAGAGACCCAGTACTTC
TRBD2	TRBV6-4	NA	TRBJ2-1	CASSDSAGADEQFF	TGTGCCAGCAGTGACTCCGCGGGAGCAGATGAGCAGTTCTTC
NA	TRBV19	NA	TRBJ1-1	CASSIVQGATEAFF	TGTGCCAGTAGTATAGTGCAAGGAGCCACTGAAGCTTTCTTT
NA	TRBV6-5	NA	TRBJ1-5	CASSYPSQPQHF	TGTGCCAGCAGTTACCCCTCCCAGCCCCAGCATTTT
TRBD1	TRBV30	NA	TRBJ1-1	CAWGTGGQVSEAFF	TGTGCCTGGGGGACAGGGGGACAAGTGTCTGAAGCTTTCTTT
NA	TRBV6-5	NA	TRBJ1-1	CASSRTGQHTEAFF	TGTGCCAGCAGTAGAACGGGACAACACACTGAAGCTTTCTTT